In its sample, the clone carrying this TCR beta chain was seen many times. The data were taken from a study of neurological immune-mediated disorders. This CDR3 spans 14 amino acids. Germline V CDR1 and CDR2: SGHDT, YYEEEE. The V gene lost 0 bases and the J gene lost 1 base, with 5 bases spanning the gap. TCRdb reanalysed the 5' RACE reads using MiXCR and keeps one entry per CDR3 protein. The table lists roughly 70,000 distinct CDR3 sequences, 3% to 5% of them singletons, with 1% to 1.5% in the top ten. This sequence was found in a man between 25 and 39 years old with multiple sclerosis. The chain employs TRBV5-6 and TRBJ2-1; D call uncertain. Sequencing was done on a sample of PBMCs. CDR3 in amino acids: CASSLVESYNEQFF. In DNA form, the CDR3 reads TGTGCCAGCAGCTTGGTGGAATCCTACAATGAGCAGTTCTTC.